Listed here are 8 T cell receptor beta chains from one sample, sequenced in a study of blood T cells in healthy people across ages. The authors ran a second PCR of roughly 6 to 11 cycles using a sample-barcoded 5' primer and a J-beta primer mix. Via MiXCR, TCRdb re-called the 5' RACE reads, giving one row per CDR3 protein. Of about 1.8 million distinct CDR3 sequences listed, 40% to 55% are singletons. The sequencing sample was made of blood. All receptors come from a woman aged 40 to 50 in good health.

The rearrangement uses TRBV15 and TRBJ2-3; D perhaps matches TRBD2 (6 bases). The CDR3 totals 19 residues. CDR1 is LNHNV, CDR2 YYDKDF, per germline (reference sequence). Trimming pared 2 bases from V and 4 bases from J, leaving 25 bases between. The CDR3 protein is CATSRKGGPRVLIPDTQYF. The CDR3 DNA is TGTGCCACCAGCAGAAAAGGAGGGCCGAGGGTATTGATCCCAGATACGCAGTATTTT.

Of note for this clonotype: The junction differs from germline at one of its ends, possibly a read error. The chain uses TRBV9 and TRBJ1-2; 10 positions agree with TRBD1. Germline V gene lookup returns CDR1 SGDLS and CDR2 YYNGEE. This CDR3 has 14 residues. CDR3 in DNA: TGTGCCAACAGCTCCCGGACAGGGGGCTATGGCTACACCTTC. This sequence encodes CANSSRTGGYGYTF.

The V and J genes are TRBV27 and TRBJ2-7; either TRBD1 or TRBD2 may fit D (7 bases each). Germline V CDR1 and CDR2: MNHEY, SMNVEV (reference sequence). The CDR3 loop spans 16 amino acids. Trimming cost V 5 bases and J 3 bases, with 20 bases left between them. Written as DNA, the CDR3 is TGTGCCAGCAGTCTTTCCGGTCCAGGGGGGGTCTACGAGCAGTACTTC. This sequence encodes CASSLSGPGGVYEQYF.

The chain recombines TRBV5-1 with TRBJ2-1; D is unclear. The germline gives CDR1 SGHRS, CDR2 YFSETQ. V dropped 5 bases and J dropped 8 bases, with 11 bases sitting between them. This CDR3 spans 12 amino acids. Here the CDR3 DNA reads TGCGCCAGCAGTCAGTATGACCATGAGCAGTTCTTC. Protein product: CASSQYDHEQFF.

The chain recombines TRBV25-1 with TRBJ2-1; TRBD2 aligns across 7 bases. The junction had 10 bases not matched to a gene; V was cut back by 2 bases and J by 12 bases. The CDR3 runs 14 residues. Germline V gives CDR1 MGHDK, CDR2 SYGVNS. The CDR3 spells CASSEGGGAVWQFF. CDR3 nucleotides: TGTGCCAGCAGTGAAGGGGGAGGGGCCGTGTGGCAGTTCTTC.

This clonotype was seen only once. The chain recombines TRBV7-2 with TRBJ2-3, with D perhaps TRBD1 or TRBD2 (5 bases each). This CDR3 spans 14 amino acids. The V and J ends lost 1 base and 5 bases respectively, with 10 bases between them. CDR1 is SGHTA and CDR2 is FQGNSA in the germline V gene. This chain's CDR3 is CASSLGGFLDTQYF. The CDR3 region has the DNA TGTGCCAGCAGCTTAGGGGGGTTTTTAGATACGCAGTATTTT.

This clonotype was counted between two and nine times. The V and J genes are TRBV6-5 and TRBJ2-7; no definite D call. CDR3 size: 16 residues. Germline CDR1 reads MNHEY; CDR2 reads SVGAGI. V lost 2 bases and J 3 bases, leaving 17 bases between the germline ends. The CDR3 nucleotides read TGTGCCAGCAGTTACGGGGTTGGGGAATGGGACTACGAGCAGTACTTC. It yields the protein CASSYGVGEWDYEQYF.

This clonotype was seen only a few times. This chain joins TRBV27 and TRBJ2-5, with D unclear. The end of the DNA fits TRBJ2-4 better, so the J call may be wrong. CDR1 and CDR2 (germline): MNHEY, SMNVEV (reference sequence). The CDR3 contains 13 residues. As DNA, the CDR3 is TGTGCCAGCAGTCCCCCCCTGGGAAACATTCAGTACTTC. Protein product: CASSPPLGNIQYF.